This TCR beta chain came from a study of immune heterogeneity within non-small cell lung tumors. Whole-study findings and limits: Dominant CDR3 beta clonotypes repeated across a patient's tumor loci, while different loci held unique high-frequency clones.

This clonotype showed up many times. No antigen is known for it. The trim removed 4 bases at V and 3 bases at J, leaving 6 bases unmatched. The length of the CDR3 is 14 residues. The germline V gene encodes CDR1 DFQATT and CDR2 SNEGSKA (reference sequence). TCR beta CDR3 was amplified by multiplex PCR using 32 V and 13 J primers. TCRdb fed the multiplex PCR reads into MiXCR, producing one record per CDR3 protein. The sample holds 10,000 to 15,000 distinct CDR3 sequences, around 23% seen once. Each sample used around 600 ng of genomic DNA from bulk tumor tissue. While surgery was under way, several biopsies spaced far apart were taken per primary tumor. Curative surgery was performed on patients who had untreated, newly diagnosed non-small cell lung cancer.

What was sequenced was lung tumor tissue. This receptor was taken from a middle-aged man with non-small cell lung cancer. The J gene is TRBJ1-2, the V gene TRBV20-1, with 9 nucleotides matching TRBD1. The CDR3 region has the DNA TGCAGTGCTATATACGGGACAGGGTACTATGGCTACACCTTC. Encoded protein: CSAIYGTGYYGYTF.